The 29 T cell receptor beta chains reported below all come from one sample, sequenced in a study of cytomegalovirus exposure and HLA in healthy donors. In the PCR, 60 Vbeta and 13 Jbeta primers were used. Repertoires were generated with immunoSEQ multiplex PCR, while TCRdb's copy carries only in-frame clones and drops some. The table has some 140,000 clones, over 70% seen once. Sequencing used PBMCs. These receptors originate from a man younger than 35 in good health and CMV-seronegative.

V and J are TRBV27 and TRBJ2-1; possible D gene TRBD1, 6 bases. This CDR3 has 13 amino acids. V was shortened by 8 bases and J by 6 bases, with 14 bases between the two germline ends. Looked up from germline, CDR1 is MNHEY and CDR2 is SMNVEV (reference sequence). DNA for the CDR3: TGTGCCAGCGGCCGGGACAACACCAATGAGCAGTTCTTC. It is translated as CASGRDNTNEQFF.

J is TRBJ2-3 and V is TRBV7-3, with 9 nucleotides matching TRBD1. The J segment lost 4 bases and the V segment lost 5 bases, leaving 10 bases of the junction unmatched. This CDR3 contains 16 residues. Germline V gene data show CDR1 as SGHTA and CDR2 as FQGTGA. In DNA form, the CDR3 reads TGTGCCAGCAGCCCAACAGGGGGCATAAGGGCAGATACGCAGTATTTT. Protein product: CASSPTGGIRADTQYF.

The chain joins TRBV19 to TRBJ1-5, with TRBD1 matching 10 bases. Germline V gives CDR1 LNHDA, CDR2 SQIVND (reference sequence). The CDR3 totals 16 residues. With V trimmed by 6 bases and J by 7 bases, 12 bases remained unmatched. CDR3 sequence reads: CASRLGTGVGRQPQHF. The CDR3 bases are TGTGCCAGTAGATTGGGGACAGGGGTAGGGCGCCAGCCCCAGCATTTT. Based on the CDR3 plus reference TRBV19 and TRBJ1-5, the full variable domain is DGGITQSPKYLFRKEGQNVTLSCEQNLNHDAMYWYRQDPGQGLRLIYYSQIVNDFQKGDIAEGYSVSREKKESFPLTVTSAQKNPTAFYLCASRLGTGVGRQPQHFGDGTRLSIL.

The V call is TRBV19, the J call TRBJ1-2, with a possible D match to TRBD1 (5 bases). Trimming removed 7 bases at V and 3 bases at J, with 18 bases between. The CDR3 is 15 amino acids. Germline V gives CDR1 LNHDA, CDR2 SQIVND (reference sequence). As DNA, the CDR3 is TGTGCCAGTACCCATAACTCGGCAGGGCACTATGGCTACACCTTC. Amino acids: CASTHNSAGHYGYTF. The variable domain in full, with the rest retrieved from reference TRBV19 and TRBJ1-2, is DGGITQSPKYLFRKEGQNVTLSCEQNLNHDAMYWYRQDPGQGLRLIYYSQIVNDFQKGDIAEGYSVSREKKESFPLTVTSAQKNPTAFYLCASTHNSAGHYGYTFGSGTRLTVV.

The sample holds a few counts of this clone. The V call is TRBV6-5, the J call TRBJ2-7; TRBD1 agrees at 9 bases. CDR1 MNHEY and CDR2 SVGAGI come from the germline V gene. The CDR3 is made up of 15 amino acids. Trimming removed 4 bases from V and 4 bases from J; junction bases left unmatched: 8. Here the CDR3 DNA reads TGTGCCAGCAGTTTAAGCGGGACAGGGATGTACGAGCAGTACTTC. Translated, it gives CASSLSGTGMYEQYF.

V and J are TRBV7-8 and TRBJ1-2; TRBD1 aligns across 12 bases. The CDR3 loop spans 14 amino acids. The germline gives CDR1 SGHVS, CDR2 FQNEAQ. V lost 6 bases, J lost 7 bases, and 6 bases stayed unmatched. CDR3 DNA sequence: TGTGCCAGCAGGCCGGGACAGGGGGCGTGTGGCTACACCTTC. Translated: CASRPGQGACGYTF.

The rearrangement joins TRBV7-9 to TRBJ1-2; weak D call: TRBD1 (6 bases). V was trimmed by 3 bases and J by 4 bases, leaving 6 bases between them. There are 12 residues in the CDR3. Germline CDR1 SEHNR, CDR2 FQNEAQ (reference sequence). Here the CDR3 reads CASSLDSYGYTF. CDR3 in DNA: TGTGCCAGCAGCTTGGACAGCTATGGCTACACCTTC.

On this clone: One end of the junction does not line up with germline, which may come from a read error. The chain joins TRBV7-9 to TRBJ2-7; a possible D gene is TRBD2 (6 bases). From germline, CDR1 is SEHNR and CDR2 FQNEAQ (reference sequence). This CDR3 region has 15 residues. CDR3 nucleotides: TGTTCCAGCAGCTCCCCCTCCCCGGGAGACGACGAGCAGTACTTC. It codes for CSSSSPSPGDDEQYF.

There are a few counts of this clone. CDR3 sequence: CASSLSKGAYEQYF. CDR3 nucleotides: TGTGCCAGCAGTTTATCAAAGGGGGCCTACGAGCAGTACTTC. V gene TRBV27 combines with J gene TRBJ2-7; tentatively, D is TRBD1 (6 bases). Germline values: CDR1 MNHEY, CDR2 SMNVEV (reference sequence). The CDR3 is 14 amino acids. Trimming pared 0 bases from V and 2 bases from J, leaving 8 bases between.

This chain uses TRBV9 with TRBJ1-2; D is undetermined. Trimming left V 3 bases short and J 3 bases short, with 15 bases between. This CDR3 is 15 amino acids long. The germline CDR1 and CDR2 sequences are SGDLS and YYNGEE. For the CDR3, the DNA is TGTGCCAGCAGCGGAGTTGGGCAGGATCACTATGGCTACACCTTC. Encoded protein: CASSGVGQDHYGYTF.

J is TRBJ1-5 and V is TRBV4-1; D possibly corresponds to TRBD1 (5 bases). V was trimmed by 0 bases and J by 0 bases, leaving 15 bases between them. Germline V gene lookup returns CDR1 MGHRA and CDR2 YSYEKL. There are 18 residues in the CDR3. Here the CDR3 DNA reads TGCGCCAGCAGCCAAGAGATTACAGGAGCTTATAGCAATCAGCCCCAGCATTTT. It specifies CASSQEITGAYSNQPQHF.

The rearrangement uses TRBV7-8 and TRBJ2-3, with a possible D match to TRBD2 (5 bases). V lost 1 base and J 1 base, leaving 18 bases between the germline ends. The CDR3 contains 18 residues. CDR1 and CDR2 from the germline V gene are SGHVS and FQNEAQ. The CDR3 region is CASSLDARSVRGTDTQYF. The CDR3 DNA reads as TGTGCCAGCAGCTTAGACGCGCGAAGCGTGAGGGGCACAGATACGCAGTATTTT.

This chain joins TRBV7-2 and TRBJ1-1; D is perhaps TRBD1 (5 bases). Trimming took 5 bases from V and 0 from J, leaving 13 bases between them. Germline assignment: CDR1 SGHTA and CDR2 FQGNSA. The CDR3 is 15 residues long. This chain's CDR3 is CASSPQTAVNTEAFF. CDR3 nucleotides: TGTGCCAGCAGCCCTCAGACAGCTGTGAACACTGAAGCTTTCTTT.

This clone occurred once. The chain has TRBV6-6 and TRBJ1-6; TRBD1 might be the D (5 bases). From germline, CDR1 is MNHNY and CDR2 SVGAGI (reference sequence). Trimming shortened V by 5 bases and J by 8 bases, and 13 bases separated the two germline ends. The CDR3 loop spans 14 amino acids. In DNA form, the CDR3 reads TGTGCCAGCAGTGGGGCTTCGACAGATTCACCCCTCCACTTT. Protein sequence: CASSGASTDSPLHF.

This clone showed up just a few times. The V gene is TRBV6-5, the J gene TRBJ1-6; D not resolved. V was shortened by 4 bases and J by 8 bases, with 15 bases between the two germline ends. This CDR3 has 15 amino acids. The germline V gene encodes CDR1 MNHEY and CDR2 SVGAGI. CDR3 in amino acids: CASSWLGESYSPLHF. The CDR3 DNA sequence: TGTGCCAGCAGTTGGTTGGGCGAATCCTATTCACCCCTCCACTTT.

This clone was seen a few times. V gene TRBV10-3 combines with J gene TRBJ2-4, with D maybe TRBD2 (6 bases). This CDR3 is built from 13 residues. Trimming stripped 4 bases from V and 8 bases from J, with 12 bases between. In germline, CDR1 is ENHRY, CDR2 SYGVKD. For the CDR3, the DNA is TGTGCCATCAGTGGGGTCGGGGAGGACATTCAGTACTTC. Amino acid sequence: CAISGVGEDIQYF.

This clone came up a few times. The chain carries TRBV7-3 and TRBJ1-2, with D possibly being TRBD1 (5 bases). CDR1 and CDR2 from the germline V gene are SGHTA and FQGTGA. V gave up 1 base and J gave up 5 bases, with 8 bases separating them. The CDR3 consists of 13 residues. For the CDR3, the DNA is TGTGCCAGCAGCTTAAAAGGGGCGTATGGCTACACCTTC. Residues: CASSLKGAYGYTF.

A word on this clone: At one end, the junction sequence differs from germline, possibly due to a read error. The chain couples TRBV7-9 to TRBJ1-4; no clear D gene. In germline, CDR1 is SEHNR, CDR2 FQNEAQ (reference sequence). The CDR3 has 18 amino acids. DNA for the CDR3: TGTTCCAGCACCATAGACCTATGGCAGGCCAGTAAAAATGAAAAACTGTTTTTT. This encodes CSSTIDLWQASKNEKLFF.

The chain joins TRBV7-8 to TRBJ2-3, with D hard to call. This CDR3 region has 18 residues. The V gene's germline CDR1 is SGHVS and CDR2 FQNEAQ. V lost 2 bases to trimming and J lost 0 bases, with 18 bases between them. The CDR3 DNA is TGTGCCAGCAGCTTAACCAGACGGCACTATACTAGCACAGATACGCAGTATTTT. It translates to CASSLTRRHYTSTDTQYF.

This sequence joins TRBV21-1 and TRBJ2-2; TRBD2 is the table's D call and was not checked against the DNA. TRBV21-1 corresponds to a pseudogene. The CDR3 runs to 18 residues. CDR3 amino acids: CASSKSGTSGGNTGELFF. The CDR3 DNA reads TGTGCCAGCAGCAAATCAGGGACTAGCGGGGGAAACACCGGGGAGCTGTTTTTT.

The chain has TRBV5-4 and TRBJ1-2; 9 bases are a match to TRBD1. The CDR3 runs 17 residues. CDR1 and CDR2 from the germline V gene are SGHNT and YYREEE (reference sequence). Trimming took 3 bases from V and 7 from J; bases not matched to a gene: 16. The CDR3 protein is CASSSGPTGGVSSGYTF. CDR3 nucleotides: TGTGCCAGCAGCTCGGGCCCAACAGGGGGCGTTAGCTCTGGCTACACCTTC.

CDR3 nucleotides: TGTGCCAGCAGCGTAGGCCAGGGGGGCCGGGGTAATGAAAAACTGTTTTTT. Residues: CASSVGQGGRGNEKLFF. The rearrangement joins TRBV9 to TRBJ1-4; 7 bases are a match to TRBD1. With V trimmed by 0 bases and J by 4 bases, 9 bases remained unmatched. CDR1 is SGDLS and CDR2 is YYNGEE in the germline V gene. CDR3 length: 17 residues.

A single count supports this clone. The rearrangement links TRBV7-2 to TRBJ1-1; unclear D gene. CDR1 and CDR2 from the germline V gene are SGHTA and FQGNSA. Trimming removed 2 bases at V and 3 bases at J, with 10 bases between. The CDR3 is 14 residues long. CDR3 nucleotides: TGTGCCAGCAGCTTAAAAGGGAGGGACACTGAAGCTTTCTTT. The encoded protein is CASSLKGRDTEAFF.

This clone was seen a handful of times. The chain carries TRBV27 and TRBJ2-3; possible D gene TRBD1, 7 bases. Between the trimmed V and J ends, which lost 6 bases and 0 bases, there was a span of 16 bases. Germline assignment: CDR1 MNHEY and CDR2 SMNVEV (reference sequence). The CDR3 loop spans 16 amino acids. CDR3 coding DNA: TGTGCCAGCAGACTCAGGGGGGCGGCTAGCACAGATACGCAGTATTTT. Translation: CASRLRGAASTDTQYF.

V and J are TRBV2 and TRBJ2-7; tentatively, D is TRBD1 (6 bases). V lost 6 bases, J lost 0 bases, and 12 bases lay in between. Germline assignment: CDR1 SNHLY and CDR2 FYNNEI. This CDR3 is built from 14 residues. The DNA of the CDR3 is TGTGCCAGCAGCAGGGGACCAACCTCCTACGAGCAGTACTTC. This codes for CASSRGPTSYEQYF.

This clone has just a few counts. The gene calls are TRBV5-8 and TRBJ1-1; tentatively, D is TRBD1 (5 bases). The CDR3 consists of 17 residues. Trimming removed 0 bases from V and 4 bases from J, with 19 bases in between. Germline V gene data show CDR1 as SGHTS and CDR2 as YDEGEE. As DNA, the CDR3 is TGTGCCAGCAGCTTGGTACCCCTTCTCAGGGTGGCCACTGAAGCTTTCTTT. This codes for CASSLVPLLRVATEAFF.

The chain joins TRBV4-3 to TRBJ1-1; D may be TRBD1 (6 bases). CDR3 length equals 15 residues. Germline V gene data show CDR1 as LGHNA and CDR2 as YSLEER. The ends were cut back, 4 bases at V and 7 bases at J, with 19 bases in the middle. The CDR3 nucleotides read TGCGCCAGCAGCCGAAATGCAGGGGACCCGTTTGAAGCTTTCTTT. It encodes CASSRNAGDPFEAFF.

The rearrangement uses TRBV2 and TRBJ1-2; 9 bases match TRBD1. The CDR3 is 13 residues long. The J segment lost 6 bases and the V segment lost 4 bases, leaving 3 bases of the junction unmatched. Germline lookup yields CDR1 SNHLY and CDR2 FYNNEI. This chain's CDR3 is CASSADRGDGYTF. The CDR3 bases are TGTGCCAGCAGTGCCGACAGGGGGGATGGCTACACCTTC.

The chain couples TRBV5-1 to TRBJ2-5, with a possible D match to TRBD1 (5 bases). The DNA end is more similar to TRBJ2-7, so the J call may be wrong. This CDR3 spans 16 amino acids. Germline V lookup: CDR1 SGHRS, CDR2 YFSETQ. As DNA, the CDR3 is TGCGCCAGCAGCCTACCAACAGGAGTTAGCTCCTACGAGCAGTACTTC. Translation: CASSLPTGVSSYEQYF.